The TCR beta chain described here comes from a study of T cell clones after liver transplantation (dated by TCRdb to the late 2010s). A note on the overall study: The samples were obtained from ITN030ST, a randomized trial that attempted immunosuppression withdrawal within 2 years after liver transplantation. Donor-reactive T cell clones were identified using TCRbeta sequencing after a pre-transplant mixed lymphocyte reaction and were then followed in post-transplant blood. As an antigen-independent comparator for the donor-reactive sequences, third party-reactive TCRbeta sequences from pre-transplant MLRs were identified as well. Three of the eight recipients were HCV-positive; the others were transplanted for non-autoimmune, non-viral indications. No induction therapy was given to the subjects, and standard immunosuppression was administered until randomization at 12-24 months post-transplant. Tolerance meant complete immunosuppression withdrawal for at least one year without liver enzymes rising beyond twice the upper limit of normal. Blood samples were collected pre-transplant, pre-randomization before withdrawal, and post-randomization after either complete withdrawal or failed withdrawal. A cohort of 8 liver transplant recipients was studied, of whom 3 were classified as tolerant and 5 as non-tolerant.

The full study reports these points: The decline in donor-reactive sequences exceeded the decline in third party-reactive sequences, suggesting partial antigen-specific deletion that was unrelated to withdrawal success. Low numbers of available donor cells limited the measurable donor-reactive repertoire in two subjects. Since no allograft tissue specimens were available, donor-reactive T cells may have migrated into the graft instead of being deleted. Circulating donor-reactive CD4 TCRbeta sequences fell significantly post-transplant in most of the 8 subjects, irrespective of tolerance or HCV status. The conclusions were preliminary, being limited by small, heterogeneous patient numbers and by non-standardized post-transplant time points. Once repertoire turnover was taken into account, donor-reactive detection showed a significant reduction for CD4 in 7 of 8 subjects and for CD8 in 8 of 8.

Based on the germline V gene (reference sequence), the CDR1 and CDR2 sequences are SEHNR and FQNEAQ. The CDR3 runs 16 residues from the cysteine to the phenylalanine. Of the read, only the CDR3 DNA is kept; its 48 bases are in frame from base 1. V has 3 bases trimmed and J has 2 bases trimmed; junction bases matching no gene number 7. Using immunoSEQ, frozen genomic DNA was subjected to high-throughput TCRbeta CDR3 sequencing, a process that included PCR amplification, mapping, bias correction and internal controls. As for the original processing: Productive rearrangements were kept, and unique TCRbeta sequences were defined by CDR3 nucleotide sequence plus V and J gene. A sequence counted as donor-reactive only if the sequence showed at least 5-fold expansion in CFSE-low cells compared with unstimulated pre-transplant cells and had a frequency of at least 0.01%. To ensure at least 90% detection power, minimum frequency thresholds were set for each subject based on that subject's lowest-template unstimulated sample. Jensen-Shannon divergence between the top 1000 TCRbeta sequences post-transplant and pre-transplant was used to measure repertoire turnover. Two-sided Fisher's exact tests were used to test for changes in the detection of donor-reactive sequences. The clones in this table, taken by TCRdb from immuneACCESS, are in-frame only. Not every clone is retained; where verified, under half of the shortfall comes from an unresolved V gene, and the cause of the rest is unknown. V and J calls and clone size follow that table, whereas D and trimming were derived from the DNA. In all, the sample holds about 99,000 clones, and around four fifths of those were seen once. Together, the top ten hold around 0.97% of the sample.

The time point tag for this specimen amounts to: pre-transplant. Thawed unstimulated PBMCs were stained for CD3, CD4 and CD8 and FACS-sorted into CD3+CD4+ and CD3+CD8+ populations. Randomization to immunosuppression withdrawal applied to every one of the 8 studied subjects. The Qiagen DNeasy Blood and Tissue Kit was used for isolation of genomic DNA. Concerning this clone itself: Its antigen is currently not known. No base quality information exists; no much larger clone differs at one position.

The chain links TRBV7-9 with TRBJ1-3, with 7 junctional bases fitting TRBD1. This sample comprised CD4+ T cells from blood, obtained before liver transplant. The receptor's source is a human donor who received a liver transplant. DNA sequence: TGTGCCAGCAGCTTTTCCCTAGGGGGCACTGGAAACACCATATATTTT. The encoded protein is CASSFSLGGTGNTIYF.